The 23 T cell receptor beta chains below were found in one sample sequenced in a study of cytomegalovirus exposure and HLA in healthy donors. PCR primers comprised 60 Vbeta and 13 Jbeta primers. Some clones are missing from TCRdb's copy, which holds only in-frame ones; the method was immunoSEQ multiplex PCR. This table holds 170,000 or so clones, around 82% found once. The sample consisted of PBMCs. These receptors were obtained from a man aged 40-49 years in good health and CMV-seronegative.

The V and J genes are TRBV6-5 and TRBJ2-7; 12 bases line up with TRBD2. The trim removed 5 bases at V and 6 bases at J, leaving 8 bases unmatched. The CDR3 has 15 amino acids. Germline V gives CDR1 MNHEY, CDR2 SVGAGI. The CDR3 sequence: CASSAGLAGSPEQYF. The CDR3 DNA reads TGTGCCAGCAGTGCTGGACTAGCGGGAAGTCCCGAGCAGTACTTC.

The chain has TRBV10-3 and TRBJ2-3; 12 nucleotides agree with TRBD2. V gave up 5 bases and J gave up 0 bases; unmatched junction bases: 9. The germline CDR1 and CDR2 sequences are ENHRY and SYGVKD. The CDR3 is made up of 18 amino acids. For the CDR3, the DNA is TGTGCCATCAGTCTCGGACTAGCGGGGAAATCTAGCACAGATACGCAGTATTTT. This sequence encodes CAISLGLAGKSSTDTQYF.

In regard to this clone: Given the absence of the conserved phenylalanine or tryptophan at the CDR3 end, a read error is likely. The CDR3 is CASSPQGGAEGEQYL. The CDR3 DNA is TGTGCCAGCTCACCGCAAGGGGGGGCGGAGGGCGAGCAGTACCTC. The chain is built from TRBV18 and TRBJ2-7; maybe TRBD2 (7 bases). V lost 3 bases and J lost 6, with 18 bases in between. Germline CDR1 is KGHSH and CDR2 is LQKENI. This CDR3 spans 15 amino acids.

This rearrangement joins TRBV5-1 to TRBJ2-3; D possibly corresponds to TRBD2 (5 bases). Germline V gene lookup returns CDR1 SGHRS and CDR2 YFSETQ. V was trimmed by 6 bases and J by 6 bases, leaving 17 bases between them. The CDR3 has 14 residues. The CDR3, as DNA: TGCGCCAGCACAAGAGGGAACATTGGGGATACGCAGTATTTT. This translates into CASTRGNIGDTQYF. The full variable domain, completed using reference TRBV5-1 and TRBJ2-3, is KAGVTQTPRYLIKTRGQQVTLSCSPISGHRSVSWYQQTPGQGLQFLFEYFSETQRNKGNFPGRFSGRQFSNSRSEMNVSTLELGDSALYLCASTRGNIGDTQYFGPGTRLTVL.

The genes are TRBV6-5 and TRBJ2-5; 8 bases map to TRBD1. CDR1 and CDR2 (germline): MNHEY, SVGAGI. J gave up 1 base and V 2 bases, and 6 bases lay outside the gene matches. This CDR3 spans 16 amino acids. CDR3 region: CASSYGVGTGQETQYF. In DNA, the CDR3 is TGTGCCAGCAGTTACGGGGTTGGGACAGGCCAAGAGACCCAGTACTTC.

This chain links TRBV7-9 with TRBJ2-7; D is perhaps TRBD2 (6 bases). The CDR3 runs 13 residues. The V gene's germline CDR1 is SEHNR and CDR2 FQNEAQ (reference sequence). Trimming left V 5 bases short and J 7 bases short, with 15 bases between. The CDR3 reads CASSPRDGREQYF. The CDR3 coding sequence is TGTGCCAGCAGCCCGCGGGACGGCCGGGAGCAGTACTTC.

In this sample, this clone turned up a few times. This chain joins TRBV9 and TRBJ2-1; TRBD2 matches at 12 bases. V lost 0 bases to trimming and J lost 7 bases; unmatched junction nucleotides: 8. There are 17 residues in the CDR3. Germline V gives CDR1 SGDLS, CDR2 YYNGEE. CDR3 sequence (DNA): TGTGCCAGCAGCGTAGGGACTAGCGGGACTCATACAAATGAGCAGTTCTTC. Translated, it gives CASSVGTSGTHTNEQFF.

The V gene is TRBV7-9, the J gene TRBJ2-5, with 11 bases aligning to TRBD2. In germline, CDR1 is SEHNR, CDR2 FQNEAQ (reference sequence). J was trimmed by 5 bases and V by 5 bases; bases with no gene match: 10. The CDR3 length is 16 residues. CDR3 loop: CASSVPLGLAGETQYF. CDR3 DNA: TGTGCCAGCAGCGTCCCCCTAGGACTAGCGGGTGAGACCCAGTACTTC.

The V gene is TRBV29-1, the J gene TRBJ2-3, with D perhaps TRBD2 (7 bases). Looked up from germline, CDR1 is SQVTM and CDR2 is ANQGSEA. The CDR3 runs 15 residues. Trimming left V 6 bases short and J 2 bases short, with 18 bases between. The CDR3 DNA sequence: TGCAGCGTCGCCCGGGGAGGGGGTACCACAGATACGCAGTATTTT. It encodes CSVARGGGTTDTQYF.

The CDR3 DNA reads TGTGCCAGTAGTAAAGGAGGGAGTGGTGCAACTAATGAAAAACTGTTTTTT. Translation: CASSKGGSGATNEKLFF. J is TRBJ1-4 and V is TRBV19; no reliable D call. The CDR3 runs 17 residues. V lost 4 bases, J lost 0 bases, and 15 bases lay in between. Germline V CDR1 and CDR2: LNHDA, SQIVND (reference sequence).

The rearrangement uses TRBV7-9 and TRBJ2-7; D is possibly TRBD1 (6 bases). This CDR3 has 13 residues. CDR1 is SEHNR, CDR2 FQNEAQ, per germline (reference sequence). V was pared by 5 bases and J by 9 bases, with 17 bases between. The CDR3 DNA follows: TGTGCCAGCAGCATAGGACAGCCCCTGGGGCAGTACTTC. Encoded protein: CASSIGQPLGQYF.

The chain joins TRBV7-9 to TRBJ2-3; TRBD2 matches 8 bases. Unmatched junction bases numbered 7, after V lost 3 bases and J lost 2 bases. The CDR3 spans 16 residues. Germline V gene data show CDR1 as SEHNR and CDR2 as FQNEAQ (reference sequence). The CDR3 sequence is CASSFRSGGYTDTQYF. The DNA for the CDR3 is TGTGCCAGCAGCTTTAGGAGCGGGGGATACACAGATACGCAGTATTTT.

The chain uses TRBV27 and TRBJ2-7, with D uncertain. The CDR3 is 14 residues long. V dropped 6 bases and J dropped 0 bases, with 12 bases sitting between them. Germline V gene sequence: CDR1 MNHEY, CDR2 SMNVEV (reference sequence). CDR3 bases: TGTGCCAGCAGATTGACCCTAGTCTCCTACGAGCAGTACTTC. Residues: CASRLTLVSYEQYF.

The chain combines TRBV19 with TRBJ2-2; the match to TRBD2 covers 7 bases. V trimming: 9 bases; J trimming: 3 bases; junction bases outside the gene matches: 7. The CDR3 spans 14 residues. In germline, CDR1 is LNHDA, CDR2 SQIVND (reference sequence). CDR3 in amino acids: CASSLGRDTGELFF. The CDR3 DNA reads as TGTGCCAGCTCCCTTGGGAGGGACACCGGGGAGCTGTTTTTT.

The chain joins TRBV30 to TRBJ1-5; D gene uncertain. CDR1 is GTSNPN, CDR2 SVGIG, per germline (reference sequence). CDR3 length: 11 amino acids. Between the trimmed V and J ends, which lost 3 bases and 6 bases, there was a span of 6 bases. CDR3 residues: CAWSERQPQHF. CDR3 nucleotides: TGTGCCTGGAGCGAGCGTCAGCCCCAGCATTTT.

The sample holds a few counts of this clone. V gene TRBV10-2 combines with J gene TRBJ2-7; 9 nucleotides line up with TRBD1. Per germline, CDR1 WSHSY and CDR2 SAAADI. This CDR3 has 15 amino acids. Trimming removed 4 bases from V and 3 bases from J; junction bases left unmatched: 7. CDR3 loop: CASSVRPGQGYEQYF. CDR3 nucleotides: TGCGCCAGCAGTGTTCGACCGGGACAGGGCTACGAGCAGTACTTC.

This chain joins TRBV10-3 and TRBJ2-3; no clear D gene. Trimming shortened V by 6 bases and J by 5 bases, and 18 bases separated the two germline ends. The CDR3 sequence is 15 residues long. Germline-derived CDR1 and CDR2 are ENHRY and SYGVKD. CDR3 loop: CAISRGKGLGDTQYF. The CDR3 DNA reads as TGTGCCATCAGCCGAGGTAAAGGCCTGGGAGATACGCAGTATTTT.

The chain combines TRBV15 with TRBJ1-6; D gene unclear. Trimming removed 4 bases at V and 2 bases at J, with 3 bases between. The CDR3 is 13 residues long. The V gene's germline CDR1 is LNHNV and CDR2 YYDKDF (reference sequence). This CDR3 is CATSKPYNSPLHF. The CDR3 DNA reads TGTGCCACCAGCAAGCCCTATAATTCACCCCTCCACTTT.

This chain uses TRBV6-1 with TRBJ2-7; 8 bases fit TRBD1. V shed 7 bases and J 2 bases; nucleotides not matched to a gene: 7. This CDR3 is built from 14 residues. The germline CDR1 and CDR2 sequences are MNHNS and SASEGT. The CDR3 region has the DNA TGTGCCAGCATCTCGGGACAGGTCACCTACGAGCAGTACTTC. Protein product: CASISGQVTYEQYF.

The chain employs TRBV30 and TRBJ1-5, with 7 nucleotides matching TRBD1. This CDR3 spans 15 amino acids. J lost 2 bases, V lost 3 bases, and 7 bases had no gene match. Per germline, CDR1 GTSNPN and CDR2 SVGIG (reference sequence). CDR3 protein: CAWRVGGQRNQPQHF. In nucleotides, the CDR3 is TGTGCCTGGAGGGTTGGGGGACAGCGCAATCAGCCCCAGCATTTT.

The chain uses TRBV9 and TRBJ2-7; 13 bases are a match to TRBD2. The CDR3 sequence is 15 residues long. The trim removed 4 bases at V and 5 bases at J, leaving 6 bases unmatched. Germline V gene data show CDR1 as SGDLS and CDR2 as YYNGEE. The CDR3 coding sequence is TGTGCCAGCAGCACGGGACTAGCGGGATCGGACGAGCAGTACTTC. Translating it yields CASSTGLAGSDEQYF.

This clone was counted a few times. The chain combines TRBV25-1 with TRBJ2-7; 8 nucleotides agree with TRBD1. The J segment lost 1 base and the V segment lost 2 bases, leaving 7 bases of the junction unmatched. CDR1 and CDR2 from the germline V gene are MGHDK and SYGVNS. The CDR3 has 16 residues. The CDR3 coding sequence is TGTGCCAGCAGTGAAGGACAGGGAGTAGGGTCCTACGAGCAGTACTTC. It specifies CASSEGQGVGSYEQYF.

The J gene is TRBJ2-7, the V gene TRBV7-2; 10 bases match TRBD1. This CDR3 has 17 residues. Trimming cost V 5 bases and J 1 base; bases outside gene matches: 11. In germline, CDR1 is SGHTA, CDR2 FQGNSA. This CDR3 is CASSPSDRGRESYEQYF. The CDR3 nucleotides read TGTGCCAGCAGCCCCTCCGACAGGGGGCGGGAATCCTACGAGCAGTACTTC.